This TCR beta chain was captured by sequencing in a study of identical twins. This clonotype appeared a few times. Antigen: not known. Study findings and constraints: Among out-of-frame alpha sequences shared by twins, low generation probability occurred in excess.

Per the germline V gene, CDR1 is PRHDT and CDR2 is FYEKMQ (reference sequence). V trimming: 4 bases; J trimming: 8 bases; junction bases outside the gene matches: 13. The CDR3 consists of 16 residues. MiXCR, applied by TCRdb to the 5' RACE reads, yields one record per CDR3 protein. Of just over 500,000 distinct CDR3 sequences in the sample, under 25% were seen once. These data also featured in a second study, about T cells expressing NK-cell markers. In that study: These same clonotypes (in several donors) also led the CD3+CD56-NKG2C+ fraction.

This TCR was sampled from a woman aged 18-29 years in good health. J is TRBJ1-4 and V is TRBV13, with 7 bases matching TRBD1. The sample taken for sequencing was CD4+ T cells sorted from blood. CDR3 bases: TGTGCCAGCAGCTACTCCAGGGGGAGCGGGCTCGAAAAACTGTTTTTT. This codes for CASSYSRGSGLEKLFF.